Below, 24 T cell receptor beta chains from the same sample are listed, as sequenced in a study of multiple sclerosis patients with progressive multifocal leukoencephalopathy. Here immunoSEQ multiplex PCR was the method, and the copy in TCRdb shows in-frame clones only, minus some. The sample has 30,000 to 35,000 clones, about 90% seen once. Indicated time point: time of PML onset. Material: PBMCs, obtained from a patient treated with natalizumab. These receptors all come from a human donor with progressive multifocal leukoencephalopathy.

CDR3 nucleotide sequence: TGTGCCAGCAGCTTGGGGCTACAGGTCAATCAGCCCCAGCATTTT. This gives the protein CASSLGLQVNQPQHF. The chain is built from TRBV5-6 and TRBJ1-5; weak D call: TRBD1 (5 bases). The CDR3 runs to 15 residues. Germline CDR1 SGHDT, CDR2 YYEEEE. V lost 0 bases and J 3 bases, leaving 10 bases between the germline ends.

The gene calls are TRBV4-3 and TRBJ2-7; TRBD1 aligns across 12 bases. Trimming at V came to 4 bases and at J to 3 bases, leaving 4 bases not matched to a gene. This CDR3 has 15 amino acids. Germline loops: CDR1 LGHNA, CDR2 YSLEER. In DNA form, the CDR3 reads TGCGCCAGCAGCCCCGGGACAGGGGGCCTCTACGAGCAGTACTTC. Amino acids: CASSPGTGGLYEQYF.

J is TRBJ2-6 and V is TRBV8-2; TRBD1 is the table's D call and was not checked against the DNA. TRBV8-2 is a pseudogene segment. There are 17 residues in the CDR3. The CDR3 DNA sequence: TGTGGCAGCCAGGCTAAGATAACACAAAGTCGGGCCAACGTCCTGACTTTC. Translating it yields CGSQAKITQSRANVLTF.

The V gene is TRBV6-6, the J gene TRBJ2-7, with D hard to call. This CDR3 region has 12 residues. V lost 8 bases to trimming and J lost 6 bases, with 14 bases between them. Germline V gives CDR1 MNHNY, CDR2 SVGAGI (reference sequence). The CDR3, as DNA: TGTGCCAGCCGCTTCGGAGCCGGCGAGCAGTACTTC. Amino acid sequence: CASRFGAGEQYF.

This chain uses TRBV7-2 with TRBJ1-1, with a possible D match to TRBD1 (6 bases). The ends were cut back, 7 bases at V and 4 bases at J, with 19 bases in the middle. The germline V gene encodes CDR1 SGHTA and CDR2 FQGNSA. The CDR3 is made up of 15 amino acids. The CDR3 DNA reads TGTGCCAGCACCAATGGGGGGGCGCGCATCACTGAAGCTTTCTTT. Its translation: CASTNGGARITEAFF.

The V call is TRBV7-2, the J call TRBJ2-5; TRBD1 matches 11 bases. V lost 7 bases to trimming and J lost 10 bases; unmatched junction nucleotides: 14. CDR3 length: 15 amino acids. Germline V gene lookup returns CDR1 SGHTA and CDR2 FQGNSA. The CDR3 sequence is CASTTPGQGARGQYF. The CDR3 nucleotides are TGTGCCAGCACCACCCCAGGACAGGGGGCGCGGGGCCAGTACTTC.

The chain has TRBV18 and TRBJ2-1; no definite D call. Trimming stripped 3 bases from V and 0 bases from J, with 9 bases between. This CDR3 region has 15 residues. CDR1 KGHSH and CDR2 LQKENI come from the germline V gene. The CDR3 bases are TGTGCCAGCTCACCTGATTCTAGCTCCTACAATGAGCAGTTCTTC. This sequence encodes CASSPDSSSYNEQFF.

The chain links TRBV27 to TRBJ1-1; D is unclear. The germline V gene has CDR1 MNHEY and CDR2 SMNVEV (reference sequence). This CDR3 spans 12 amino acids. Trimming shortened V by 3 bases and J by 3 bases, and 5 bases separated the two germline ends. CDR3 coding DNA: TGTGCCAGCAGTTTCCCGGACACTGAAGCTTTCTTT. It translates to CASSFPDTEAFF.

V gene TRBV7-9 combines with J gene TRBJ1-1, with TRBD1 matching over 7 bases. The germline gives CDR1 SEHNR, CDR2 FQNEAQ (reference sequence). This CDR3 has 15 amino acids. Unmatched junction bases numbered 2, after V lost 0 bases and J lost 1 base. CDR3 amino acids: CASSLAQGGNTEAFF. CDR3 sequence (DNA): TGTGCCAGCAGCTTAGCGCAGGGGGGGAACACTGAAGCTTTCTTT.

The CDR3 loop is CASTLQGGETQYF. DNA for the CDR3: TGTGCCAGCACTCTACAGGGAGGAGAGACCCAGTACTTC. This sequence joins TRBV2 and TRBJ2-5; D possibly uses TRBD1 or TRBD2 (6 bases each). The CDR3 covers 13 residues. The V end was cut by 7 bases, the J end by 4 bases, with 13 bases between. Germline CDR1 and CDR2: SNHLY and FYNNEI.

This clone was recorded a few times. The V gene is TRBV9, the J gene TRBJ2-3, with 10 bases fitting TRBD2. V was pared by 0 bases and J by 4 bases, with 5 bases of the junction left unmatched. Germline loops: CDR1 SGDLS, CDR2 YYNGEE. The CDR3 is made up of 16 amino acids. Written as DNA, the CDR3 is TGTGCCAGCAGCGTAGGGCTAGCGGGAGTAGCAGATACGCAGTATTTT. The encoded protein is CASSVGLAGVADTQYF.

This clone was counted once. This chain links TRBV7-3 with TRBJ2-1; D ambiguous. V lost 2 bases and J 0 bases, leaving 8 bases between the germline ends. CDR1 is SGHTA, CDR2 FQGTGA, per germline. The CDR3 totals 15 residues. CDR3 sequence: CASSLLGGSYNEQFF. The CDR3 DNA is TGTGCCAGCAGCTTATTGGGTGGCTCCTACAATGAGCAGTTCTTC.

This chain links TRBV6-5 with TRBJ1-2, with 7 bases lining up with TRBD1. CDR1 MNHEY and CDR2 SVGAGI come from the germline V gene. Trimming removed 5 bases from V and 7 bases from J; junction bases left unmatched: 7. The CDR3 totals 13 residues. CDR3: CASSLQGFAGYTF. CDR3 bases: TGTGCCAGCAGTCTACAGGGGTTCGCTGGCTACACCTTC.

This clone is a singleton in its sample. The chain couples TRBV28 to TRBJ1-1; the D is unclear. Trimming removed 8 bases from V and 8 bases from J, with 18 bases in between. This CDR3 region has 13 residues. The germline V gene has CDR1 MDHEN and CDR2 SYDVKM. The CDR3 loop reads CASSSPGPREAFF. DNA for the CDR3: TGTGCCAGCTCATCCCCTGGTCCCAGAGAAGCTTTCTTT.

This clone was detected only once. The J gene is TRBJ2-1, the V gene TRBV11-2; 10 bases match TRBD2. The CDR3 is 16 amino acids. Germline V gene lookup returns CDR1 SGHAT and CDR2 FQNNGV. The junction had 10 bases not matched to a gene; V was cut back by 5 bases and J by 6 bases. The CDR3 DNA sequence: TGTGCCAGCAGCAGAGGGAGCGGGAGGGCCGGCAATGAGCAGTTCTTC. This encodes CASSRGSGRAGNEQFF.

This clone appeared a few times. The chain links TRBV6-5 to TRBJ1-3; D is unresolved. Trimming pared 0 bases from V and 0 bases from J, leaving 6 bases between. The CDR3 is 15 residues long. The germline CDR1 and CDR2 sequences are MNHEY and SVGAGI. CDR3 DNA: TGTGCCAGCAGTTACTCTATTATCTCTGGAAACACCATATATTTT. It is translated as CASSYSIISGNTIYF.

The chain recombines TRBV6-5 with TRBJ1-2, with 9 bases that match TRBD1. With V trimmed by 9 bases and J by 2 bases, 4 bases remained unmatched. Germline V gives CDR1 MNHEY, CDR2 SVGAGI. This CDR3 comprises 13 residues. DNA of the CDR3: TGTGCCAGTTGCGACAGGGGGAACTATGGCTACACCTTC. This gives the protein CASCDRGNYGYTF.

The J gene is TRBJ1-1, the V gene TRBV29-1; no definite D call. Trimming took 6 bases from V and 8 from J, leaving 16 bases between them. The CDR3 sequence is 12 residues long. Looked up from germline, CDR1 is SQVTM and CDR2 is ANQGSEA. DNA of the CDR3: TGCAGCGTGGCCGTTTCGGGGTTCGAAGCTTTCTTT. Protein: CSVAVSGFEAFF.

The J gene is TRBJ1-5, the V gene TRBV6-5; TRBD1 matches at 9 bases. Per the germline V gene, CDR1 is MNHEY and CDR2 is SVGAGI. CDR3 length: 15 residues. The V segment lost 10 bases and the J segment 7 bases; nucleotides outside the gene matches: 14. The CDR3 spells CATQIDRGARQPQHF. CDR3 sequence (DNA): TGTGCCACCCAAATCGACAGGGGGGCCCGCCAGCCCCAGCATTTT.

The J gene is TRBJ2-2, the V gene TRBV14; D is unclear. The CDR3 extends over 13 amino acids. From germline, CDR1 is SGHDN and CDR2 FVKESK. Trimming shortened V by 4 bases and J by 7 bases, and 10 bases separated the two germline ends. The CDR3 spells CASSLNEFGELFF. The CDR3 DNA sequence: TGTGCCAGCAGCCTAAATGAGTTCGGGGAGCTGTTTTTT.

The V and J genes are TRBV7-9 and TRBJ2-2, with D maybe TRBD1 (5 bases). CDR1 and CDR2 (germline): SEHNR, FQNEAQ (reference sequence). This CDR3 comprises 16 residues. V shed 4 bases and J shed 1 base, with 13 bases lying between them. The CDR3 sequence is CASSSPVGQNTGELFF. In DNA form, the CDR3 reads TGTGCCAGCAGCTCGCCCGTGGGGCAGAACACCGGGGAGCTGTTTTTT.

This clone appeared a few times. The chain employs TRBV18 and TRBJ2-5; TRBD2 matches 7 bases. The germline CDR1 and CDR2 sequences are KGHSH and LQKENI. V trimming: 1 base; J trimming: 2 bases; junction bases outside the gene matches: 7. The length of the CDR3 is 16 residues. This CDR3 reads CASSPRPAGQQETQYF. CDR3 nucleotide sequence: TGTGCCAGCTCACCACGTCCAGCGGGGCAACAAGAGACCCAGTACTTC. Combining the CDR3 with reference TRBV18 and TRBJ2-5 gives the whole variable domain NAGVMQNPRHLVRRRGQEARLRCSPMKGHSHVYWYRQLPEEGLKFMVYLQKENIIDESGMPKERFSAEFPKEGPSILRIQQVVRGDSAAYFCASSPRPAGQQETQYFGPGTRLLVL.

V is TRBV5-1 and J is TRBJ2-1, with 12 bases aligning to TRBD2. V shed 1 base and J 8 bases; nucleotides not matched to a gene: 10. Germline V lookup: CDR1 SGHRS, CDR2 YFSETQ. This CDR3 spans 17 amino acids. Written as DNA, the CDR3 is TGCGCCAGCAGCTTGAGCTCTAGCGGGAGGGCCATAGATGAGCAGTTCTTC. It encodes CASSLSSSGRAIDEQFF.

This clone was recorded once. The rearrangement uses TRBV11-2 and TRBJ1-4; no firm D call. The CDR3 is 16 amino acids. Germline V lookup: CDR1 SGHAT, CDR2 FQNNGV. Trimming shortened V by 3 bases and J by 0 bases, and 11 bases separated the two germline ends. The CDR3: CASSLLGGATNEKLFF. In DNA form, the CDR3 reads TGTGCCAGCAGCTTGTTGGGTGGGGCAACTAATGAAAAACTGTTTTTT.